This is a list of T cell receptor beta chains from one sample in a study of blood T cell repertoires in COVID-19. TCRdb's table, derived via immunoSEQ multiplex PCR, lists solely in-frame clones and lacks some. The table includes approximately 270,000 clones, approximately 90% detected once. The specimen was PBMCs or T cells enriched from blood (not recorded which). The receptors were sampled from a man in his forties who had been exposed to COVID-19. Each CDR3 is given with its conserved first and last residue. A D gene is named only where the DNA matches it firmly. Where a row states a size, it is once, few, many or the class of an expanded clone; other rows omit it.

D: TRBD1; size: .; J: TRBJ1-1; V: TRBV7-3; DNA: TGTGCCAGCAGCTTACAGGGGGCGGTCACTGAAGCTTTCTTT; CDR3: CASSLQGAVTEAFF
D: .; size: once; J: TRBJ1-4; V: TRBV3-1/TRBV3-2; DNA: TGTGCCAGCAGCCCTACGGGACTAGGGGAAAAACTGTTTTTT; CDR3: CASSPTGLGEKLFF
D: TRBD2; size: .; J: TRBJ2-5; V: TRBV30; DNA: TGTGCCTGGAGTGTACCATTCGGGACTAGATCTAACCAAGAGACCCAGTACTTC; CDR3: CAWSVPFGTRSNQETQYF
D: TRBD1; size: .; J: TRBJ2-5; V: TRBV28; DNA: TGTGCCAGCAGTCGGGACAGGCAAGAGACCCAGTACTTC; CDR3: CASSRDRQETQYF
D: .; size: once; J: TRBJ1-1; V: TRBV30; DNA: TGTGCCTGGAGTTCCAGGAACACTGAAGCTTTCTTT; CDR3: CAWSSRNTEAFF
D: TRBD1; size: .; J: TRBJ2-3; V: TRBV6-1; DNA: TGTGCCAGCAGTGAAGCGTGGGAGACAGGGGTCACAGATACGCAGTATTTT; CDR3: CASSEAWETGVTDTQYF
D: .; size: .; J: TRBJ1-4; V: TRBV19; DNA: TGTGCCAGTAGTATCCCCTGGGGGCTTGGTGAAAAACTGTTTTTT; CDR3: CASSIPWGLGEKLFF
D: TRBD1; size: .; J: TRBJ2-7; V: TRBV4-1; DNA: TGCGCCAGCAGCCAAGAACCCGAGACAGGGGGTCCCTACGAGCAGTACTTC; CDR3: CASSQEPETGGPYEQYF
D: TRBD1; size: .; J: TRBJ2-7; V: TRBV2; DNA: TGTGCCAGCAGTGTTCAGGGGGCCGCCTACGAGCAGTACTTC; CDR3: CASSVQGAAYEQYF
D: .; size: .; J: TRBJ1-2; V: TRBV28; DNA: TGTGCCAGCAGCCTGAACAGTTATGGCTACACCTTC; CDR3: CASSLNSYGYTF
D: .; size: .; J: TRBJ2-7; V: TRBV2; DNA: TGTGCCAGCAGGCGTAAGTCCGAGCAGTACTTC; CDR3: CASRRKSEQYF
D: TRBD1; size: .; J: TRBJ2-1; V: TRBV19; DNA: TGTGCCAGTAGTATCGAGGGACAGGGTTACAATGAGCAGTTCTTC; CDR3: CASSIEGQGYNEQFF
D: TRBD2; size: .; J: TRBJ2-1; V: TRBV7-8; DNA: TGTGCCAGCAGCTTAGTAATGCTAGCGGGAGTCTCTTACAATGAGCAGTTCTTC; CDR3: CASSLVMLAGVSYNEQFF
D: TRBD1; size: .; J: TRBJ2-5; V: TRBV9; DNA: TGTGCCAGCAGCGGAACGACAGGGTTGGAGACCCAGTACTTC; CDR3: CASSGTTGLETQYF
D: .; size: .; J: TRBJ1-1; V: TRBV20-1; DNA: TGCAGTGCTAGTCGCGTGAACACTGAAGCTTTCTTT; CDR3: CSASRVNTEAFF
D: TRBD2; size: .; J: TRBJ2-7; V: TRBV3-1/TRBV3-2; DNA: TGTGCCAGCAGTCGCCTAGCGGGCCCCACCTCCTACGAGCAGTACTTC; CDR3: CASSRLAGPTSYEQYF
D: .; size: .; J: TRBJ1-2; V: TRBV11-2; DNA: TGTGCCAGCAACCTGGCCGGGGGGAAGGGCTACACCTTC; CDR3: CASNLAGGKGYTF